These T cell receptor beta chains were read from a single sample in a study of human T cells and chemical hapten exposure. TCRdb recomputed calls from the reads with MiXCR, one row per CDR3 protein. This sample yields about 120,000 distinct CDR3 sequences, of which 8% to 9.5% are seen a single time; around 1.4% belongs to the top ten. Sequencing used whole blood. The receptors shown here come from a human donor in good health. Some clones in this sample may be carry-over from other donors' samples. Both conserved end residues are part of each CDR3. The D gene is left open where the match is weak. Not all rows give a size; the values are once, few, many and, for expanded clones, a class.

>-|17|TRBJ2-1|TRBV4-3|TRBD2
CASSQDLTSGGYNEQFF
TGCGCCAGCAGCCAAGATCTAACTAGCGGGGGTTACAATGAGCAGTTCTTC
>-|11|TRBJ2-7|TRBV29-1|-
CSVSGSYEQYF
TGCAGCGTTTCAGGATCCTACGAGCAGTACTTC
>few|13|TRBJ2-1|TRBV29-1|-
CSVEAFVAYEQFF
TGCAGCGTTGAGGCTTTTGTGGCATATGAGCAGTTCTTC
>many|14|TRBJ1-5|TRBV6-2/TRBV6-3|-
CASSWGASNQPQHF
TGTGCCAGCAGTTGGGGAGCTAGCAATCAGCCCCAGCATTTT
>-|13|TRBJ2-5|TRBV20-1|-
CSATTVAHETQYF
TGCAGTGCTACCACCGTGGCCCACGAGACCCAGTACTTC
>many|13|TRBJ2-7|TRBV20-1|TRBD1
CSATGQGAYEQYF
TGCAGTGCAACCGGACAGGGGGCCTACGAGCAGTACTTC
>many|14|TRBJ2-3|TRBV5-1|-
CASSLTVYTDTQYF
TGCGCCAGCAGCCTGACTGTTTACACAGATACGCAGTATTTT
>-|14|TRBJ1-1|TRBV2|-
CASSEEGPNTEAFF
TGTGCCAGCAGTGAAGAAGGGCCTAACACTGAAGCTTTCTTT
>many|16|TRBJ2-3|TRBV7-2|-
CASSLWGGGLGDTQYF
TGTGCCAGCAGCTTATGGGGAGGGGGGCTTGGAGATACGCAGTATTTT
>-|12|TRBJ2-7|TRBV5-4|-
CASSLGGTEQYF
TGTGCCAGCAGCTTGGGGGGAACCGAGCAGTACTTC
>many|15|TRBJ1-2|TRBV27|-
CASSLTGFPDYGYTF
TGTGCCAGCAGTTTAACCGGCTTTCCTGACTATGGCTACACCTTC